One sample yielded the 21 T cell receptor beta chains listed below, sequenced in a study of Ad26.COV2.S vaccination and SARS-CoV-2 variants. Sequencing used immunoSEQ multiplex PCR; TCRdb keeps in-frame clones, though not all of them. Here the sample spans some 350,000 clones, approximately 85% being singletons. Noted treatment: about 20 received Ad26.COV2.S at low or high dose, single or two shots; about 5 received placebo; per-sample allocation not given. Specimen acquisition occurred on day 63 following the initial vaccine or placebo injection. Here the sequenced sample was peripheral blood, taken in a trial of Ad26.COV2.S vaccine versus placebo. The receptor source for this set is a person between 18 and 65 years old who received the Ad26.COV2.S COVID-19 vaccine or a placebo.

DNA for the CDR3: TGTGCCAGCAGATACAACAGGGAGTACAATGAGCAGTTCTTC. Translated: CASRYNREYNEQFF. The chain links TRBV11-2 to TRBJ2-1, with D perhaps matching TRBD1 (6 bases). Trimming pared 6 bases from V and 4 bases from J, leaving 13 bases between. This CDR3 comprises 14 residues. Germline V CDR1 and CDR2: SGHAT, FQNNGV.

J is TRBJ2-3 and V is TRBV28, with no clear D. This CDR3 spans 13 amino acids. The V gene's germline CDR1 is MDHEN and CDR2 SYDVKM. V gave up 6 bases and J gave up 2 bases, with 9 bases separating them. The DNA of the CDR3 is TGTGCCAGCAGCATCTACCCCACAGATACGCAGTATTTT. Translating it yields CASSIYPTDTQYF.

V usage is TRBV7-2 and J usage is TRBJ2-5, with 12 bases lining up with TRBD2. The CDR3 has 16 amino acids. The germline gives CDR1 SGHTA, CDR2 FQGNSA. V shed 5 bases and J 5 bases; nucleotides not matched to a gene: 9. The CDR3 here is CASSRSSGGAEETQYF. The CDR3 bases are TGTGCCAGCAGCCGGTCTAGCGGGGGGGCGGAGGAGACCCAGTACTTC.

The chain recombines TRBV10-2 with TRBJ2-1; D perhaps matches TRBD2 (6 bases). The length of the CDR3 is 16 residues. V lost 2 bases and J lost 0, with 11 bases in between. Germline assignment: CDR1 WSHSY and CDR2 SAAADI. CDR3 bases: TGCGCCAGCAGTGAGGCTTCCGGGAGCTCCTACAATGAGCAGTTCTTC. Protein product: CASSEASGSSYNEQFF.

CDR3 sequence (DNA): TGTGCCAGCAGCCAAGGAGTCCCGTTTTCTGAGCAGTTCTTC. Translating it yields CASSQGVPFSEQFF. This chain links TRBV14 with TRBJ2-1; D ambiguous. Trimming stripped 1 base from V and 9 bases from J, with 13 bases between. Germline V CDR1 and CDR2: SGHDN, FVKESK. The CDR3 covers 14 residues.

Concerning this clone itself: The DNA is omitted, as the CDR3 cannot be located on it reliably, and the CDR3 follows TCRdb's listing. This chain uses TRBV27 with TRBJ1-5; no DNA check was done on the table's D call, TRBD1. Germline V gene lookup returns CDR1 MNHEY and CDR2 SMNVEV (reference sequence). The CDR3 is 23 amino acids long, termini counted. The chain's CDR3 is CASTNRNPDRANDQPQHFEAQHF.

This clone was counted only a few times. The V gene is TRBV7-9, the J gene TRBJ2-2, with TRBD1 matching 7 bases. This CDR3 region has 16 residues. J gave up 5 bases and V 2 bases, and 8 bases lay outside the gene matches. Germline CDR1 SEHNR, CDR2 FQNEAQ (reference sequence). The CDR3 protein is CASSLYRGSGTGELFF. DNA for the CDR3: TGTGCCAGCAGCTTATACAGGGGATCAGGGACCGGGGAGCTGTTTTTT.

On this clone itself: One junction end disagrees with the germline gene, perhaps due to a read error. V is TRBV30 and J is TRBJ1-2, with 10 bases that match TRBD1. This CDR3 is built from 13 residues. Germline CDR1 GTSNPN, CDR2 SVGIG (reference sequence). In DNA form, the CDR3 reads TGTGCCTGGAGAGAGACAGGGGGCCCGTTAGTGCACTTC. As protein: CAWRETGGPLVHF.

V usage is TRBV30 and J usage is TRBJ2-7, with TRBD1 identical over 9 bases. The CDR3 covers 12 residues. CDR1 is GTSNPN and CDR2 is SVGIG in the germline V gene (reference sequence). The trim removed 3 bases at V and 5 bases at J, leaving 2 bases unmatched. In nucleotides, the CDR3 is TGTGCCTGGAGGGGGGACAGGGACGAGCAGTACTTC. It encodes CAWRGDRDEQYF.

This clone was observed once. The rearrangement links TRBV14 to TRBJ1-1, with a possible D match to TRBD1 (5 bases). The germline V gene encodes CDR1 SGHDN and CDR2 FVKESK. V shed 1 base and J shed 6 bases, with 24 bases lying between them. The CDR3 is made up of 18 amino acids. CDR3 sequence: CASSQGFAIRDQEAEAFF. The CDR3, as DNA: TGTGCCAGCAGCCAAGGGTTCGCAATCCGGGACCAAGAGGCTGAAGCTTTCTTT.

CDR3 protein: CASRGRGRTGELFF. Here the CDR3 DNA reads TGTGCCAGTAGGGGCAGGGGCCGTACCGGGGAGCTGTTTTTT. The chain links TRBV19 to TRBJ2-2, with D possibly TRBD1 on 6 matching bases. CDR1 and CDR2 (germline): LNHDA, SQIVND (reference sequence). The CDR3 extends over 14 amino acids. Between the trimmed V and J ends, which lost 6 bases and 5 bases, there was a span of 13 bases.

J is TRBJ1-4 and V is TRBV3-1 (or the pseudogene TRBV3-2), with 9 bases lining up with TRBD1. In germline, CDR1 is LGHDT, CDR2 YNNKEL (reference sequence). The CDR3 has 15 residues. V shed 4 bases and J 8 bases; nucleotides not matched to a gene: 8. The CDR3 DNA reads TGTGCCAGCAGCCCCCCGGGACAGGGAGGCGAAAAACTGTTTTTT. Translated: CASSPPGQGGEKLFF.

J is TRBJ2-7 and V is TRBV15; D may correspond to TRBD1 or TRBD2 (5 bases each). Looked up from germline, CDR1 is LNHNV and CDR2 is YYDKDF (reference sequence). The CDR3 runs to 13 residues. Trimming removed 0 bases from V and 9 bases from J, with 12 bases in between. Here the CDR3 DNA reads TGTGCCACCAGCAGAGATTCGGGGACCGGGCAGTACTTC. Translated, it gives CATSRDSGTGQYF.

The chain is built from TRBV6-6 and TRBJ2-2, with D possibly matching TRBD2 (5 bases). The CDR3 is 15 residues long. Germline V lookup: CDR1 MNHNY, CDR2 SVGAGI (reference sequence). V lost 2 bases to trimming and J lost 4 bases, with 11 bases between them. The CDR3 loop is CASSYTGSFTGELFF. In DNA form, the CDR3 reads TGTGCCAGCAGTTACACGGGAAGTTTCACCGGGGAGCTGTTTTTT.

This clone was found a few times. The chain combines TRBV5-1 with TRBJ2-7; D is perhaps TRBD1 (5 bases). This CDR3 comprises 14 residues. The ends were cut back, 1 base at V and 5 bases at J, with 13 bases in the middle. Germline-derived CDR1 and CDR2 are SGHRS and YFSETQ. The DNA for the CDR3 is TGCGCCAGCAGCTTGTGGGGCCTCGGCGACGAGCAGTACTTC. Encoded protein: CASSLWGLGDEQYF.

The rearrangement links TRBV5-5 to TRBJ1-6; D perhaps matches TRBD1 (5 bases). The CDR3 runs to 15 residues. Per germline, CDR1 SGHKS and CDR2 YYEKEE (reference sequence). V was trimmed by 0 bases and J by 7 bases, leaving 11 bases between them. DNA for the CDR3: TGTGCCAGCAGCTTGGGATGGGGCCCAAATTCACCCCTCCACTTT. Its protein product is CASSLGWGPNSPLHF.

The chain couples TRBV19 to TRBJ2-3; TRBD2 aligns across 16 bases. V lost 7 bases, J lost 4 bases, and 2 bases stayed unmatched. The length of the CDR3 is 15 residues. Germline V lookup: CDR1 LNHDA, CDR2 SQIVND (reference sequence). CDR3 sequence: CASMGLAGGADTQYF. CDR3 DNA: TGTGCCAGTATGGGACTAGCGGGAGGGGCAGATACGCAGTATTTT.

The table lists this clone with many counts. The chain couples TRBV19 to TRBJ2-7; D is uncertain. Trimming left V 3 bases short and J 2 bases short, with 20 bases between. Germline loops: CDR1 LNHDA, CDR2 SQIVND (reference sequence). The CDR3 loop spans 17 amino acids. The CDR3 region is CASSILLSQARTYEQYF. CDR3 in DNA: TGTGCCAGTAGTATTCTTCTCTCGCAGGCGAGAACCTACGAGCAGTACTTC.

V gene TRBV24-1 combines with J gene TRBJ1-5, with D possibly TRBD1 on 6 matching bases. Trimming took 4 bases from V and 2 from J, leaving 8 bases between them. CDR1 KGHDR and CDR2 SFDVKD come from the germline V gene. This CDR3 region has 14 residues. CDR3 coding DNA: TGTGCCACCAGTGAGCCAGGGGGCAATCAGCCCCAGCATTTT. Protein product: CATSEPGGNQPQHF.

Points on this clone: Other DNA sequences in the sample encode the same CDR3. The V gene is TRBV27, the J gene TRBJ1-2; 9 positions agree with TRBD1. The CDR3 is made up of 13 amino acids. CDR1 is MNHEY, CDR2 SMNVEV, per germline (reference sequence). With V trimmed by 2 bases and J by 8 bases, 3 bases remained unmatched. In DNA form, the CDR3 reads TGTGCCAGCAGTTTAGGGACAGGGCAGGGCTACACCTTC. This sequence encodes CASSLGTGQGYTF.

As DNA, the CDR3 is TGCGCCAGCACCCCTCGGGGGGGGCAGGAGACCCAGTACTTC. Translating it yields CASTPRGGQETQYF. V is TRBV5-1 and J is TRBJ2-5, with 8 bases that match TRBD2. CDR1 and CDR2 from the germline V gene are SGHRS and YFSETQ. V lost 6 bases to trimming and J lost 5 bases; unmatched junction nucleotides: 9. The CDR3 runs 14 residues.